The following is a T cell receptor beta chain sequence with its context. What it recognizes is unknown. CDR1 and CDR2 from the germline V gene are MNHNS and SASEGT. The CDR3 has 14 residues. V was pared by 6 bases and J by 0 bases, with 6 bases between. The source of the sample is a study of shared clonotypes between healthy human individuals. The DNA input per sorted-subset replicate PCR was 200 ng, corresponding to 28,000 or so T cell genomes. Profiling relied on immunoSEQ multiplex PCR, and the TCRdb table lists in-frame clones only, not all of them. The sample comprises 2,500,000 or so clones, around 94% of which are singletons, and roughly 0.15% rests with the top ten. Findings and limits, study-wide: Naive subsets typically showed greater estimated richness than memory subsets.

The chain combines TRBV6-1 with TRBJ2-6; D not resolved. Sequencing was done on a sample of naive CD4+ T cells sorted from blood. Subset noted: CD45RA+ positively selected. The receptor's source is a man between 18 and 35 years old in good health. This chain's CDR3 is CASSTGSGANVLTF. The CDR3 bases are TGTGCCAGCAGCACGGGCTCTGGGGCCAACGTCCTGACTTTC.